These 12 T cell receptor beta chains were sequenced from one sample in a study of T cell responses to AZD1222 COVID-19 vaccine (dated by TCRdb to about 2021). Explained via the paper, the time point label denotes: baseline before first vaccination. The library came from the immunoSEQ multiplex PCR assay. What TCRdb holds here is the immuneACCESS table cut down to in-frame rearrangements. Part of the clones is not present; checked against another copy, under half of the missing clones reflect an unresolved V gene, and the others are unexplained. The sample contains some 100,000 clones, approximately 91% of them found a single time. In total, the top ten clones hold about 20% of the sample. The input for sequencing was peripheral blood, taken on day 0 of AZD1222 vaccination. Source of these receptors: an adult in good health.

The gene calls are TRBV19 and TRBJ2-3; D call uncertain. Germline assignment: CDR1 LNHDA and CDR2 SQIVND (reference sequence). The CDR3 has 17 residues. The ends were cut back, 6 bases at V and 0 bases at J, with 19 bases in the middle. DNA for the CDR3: TGTGCCAGTAGCCTGATAAGTGGTATCTATAGCACAGATACGCAGTATTTT. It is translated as CASSLISGIYSTDTQYF.

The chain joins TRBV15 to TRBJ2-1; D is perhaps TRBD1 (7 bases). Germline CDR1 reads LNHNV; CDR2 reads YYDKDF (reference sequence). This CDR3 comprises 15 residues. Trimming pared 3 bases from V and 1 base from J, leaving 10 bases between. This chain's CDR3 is CATSRAGQSYNEQFF. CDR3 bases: TGTGCCACCAGCAGGGCGGGACAGTCCTACAATGAGCAGTTCTTC.

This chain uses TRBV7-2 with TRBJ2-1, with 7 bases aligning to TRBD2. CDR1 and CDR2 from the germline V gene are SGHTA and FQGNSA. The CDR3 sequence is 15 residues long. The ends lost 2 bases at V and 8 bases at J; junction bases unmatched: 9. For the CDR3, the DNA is TGTGCCAGCAGCTTAAGTGGGGGGAGGGCTTATGAGCAGTTCTTC. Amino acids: CASSLSGGRAYEQFF.

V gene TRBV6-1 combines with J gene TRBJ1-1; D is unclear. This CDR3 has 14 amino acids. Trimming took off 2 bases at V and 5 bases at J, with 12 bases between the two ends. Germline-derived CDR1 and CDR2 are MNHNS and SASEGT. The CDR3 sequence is CASSETGSATEAFF. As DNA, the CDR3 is TGTGCCAGCAGTGAAACTGGCAGCGCTACTGAAGCTTTCTTT.

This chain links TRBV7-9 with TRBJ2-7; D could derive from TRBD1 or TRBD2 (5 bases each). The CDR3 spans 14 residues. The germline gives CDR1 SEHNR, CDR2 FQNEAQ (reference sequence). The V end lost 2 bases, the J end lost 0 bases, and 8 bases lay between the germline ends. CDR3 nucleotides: TGTGCCAGCAGCTTAAGGGACCTCTCCTACGAGCAGTACTTC. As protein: CASSLRDLSYEQYF.

For the CDR3, the DNA is TGTGCCAGCAGCCACGTCCGGGGCGGTGGCTACACCTTC. Translated, it gives CASSHVRGGGYTF. This chain links TRBV3-1 (or the pseudogene TRBV3-2) with TRBJ1-2, with a possible D match to TRBD1 (5 bases). The CDR3 spans 13 residues. Trimming pared 3 bases from V and 7 bases from J, leaving 12 bases between. Looked up from germline, CDR1 is LGHDT and CDR2 is YNNKEL (reference sequence).

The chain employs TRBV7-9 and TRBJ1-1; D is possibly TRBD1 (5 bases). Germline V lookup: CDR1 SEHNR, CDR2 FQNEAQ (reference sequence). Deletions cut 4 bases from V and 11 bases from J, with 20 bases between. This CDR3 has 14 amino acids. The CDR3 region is CASSSTGLHGRAFF. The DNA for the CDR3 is TGTGCCAGCAGCTCGACGGGGCTGCACGGGCGGGCTTTCTTT.

The chain's CDR3 is CASSAGGISQPQHF. Written as DNA, the CDR3 is TGTGCCAGCAGCGCAGGAGGGATCAGTCAGCCCCAGCATTTT. V gene TRBV9 combines with J gene TRBJ1-5; D remains unclear. Trimming stripped 3 bases from V and 6 bases from J, with 13 bases between. Germline CDR1 and CDR2: SGDLS and YYNGEE. The CDR3 has 14 amino acids.

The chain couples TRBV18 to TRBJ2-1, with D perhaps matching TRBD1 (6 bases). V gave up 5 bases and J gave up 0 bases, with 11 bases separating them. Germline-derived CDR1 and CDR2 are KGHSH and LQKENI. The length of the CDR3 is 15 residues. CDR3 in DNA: TGTGCCAGCTCAGATACAGGGAGCTCCTACAATGAGCAGTTCTTC. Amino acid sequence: CASSDTGSSYNEQFF.

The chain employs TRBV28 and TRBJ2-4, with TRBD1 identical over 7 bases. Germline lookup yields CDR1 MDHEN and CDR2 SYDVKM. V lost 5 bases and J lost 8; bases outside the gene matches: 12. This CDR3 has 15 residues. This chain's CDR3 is CASSPATGRGDIQYF. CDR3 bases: TGTGCCAGCAGTCCGGCGACAGGGAGAGGAGACATTCAGTACTTC.

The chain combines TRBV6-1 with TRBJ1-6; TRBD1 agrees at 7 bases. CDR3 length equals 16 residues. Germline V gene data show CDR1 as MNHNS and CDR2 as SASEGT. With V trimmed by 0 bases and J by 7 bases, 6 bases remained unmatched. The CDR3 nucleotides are TGTGCCAGCAGTGAAGCCCCGGGACAGACCAATTCACCCCTCCACTTT. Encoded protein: CASSEAPGQTNSPLHF.

The CDR3 loop reads CASSLRAGVNTEAFF. The CDR3 coding sequence is TGCGCCAGCAGCCTACGGGCGGGGGTGAACACTGAAGCTTTCTTT. The chain combines TRBV4-3 with TRBJ1-1; a weak D match, TRBD1 (5 bases). The CDR3 extends over 15 amino acids. V shed 4 bases and J shed 0 bases, with 12 bases lying between them. Germline V gene lookup returns CDR1 LGHNA and CDR2 YSLEER.